Only a few counts were recorded for the clone carrying this T cell receptor (beta chain). Its antigen is as yet unknown. Clones were sequenced by immunoSEQ multiplex PCR, and TCRdb holds only the in-frame ones, with some missing. This table has around 99,000 clones, just over 90% appearing once. These data come from a study of graft-versus-host responses after intestinal transplantation. The wider study: Induction using anti-thymocyte globulin, followed by tacrolimus and steroids for roughly 3 years, was given to all recipients. Study-wide points: GvH clone levels peaked in circulation, and this peak was associated with early post-transplant HvG declines. Allografts carried high graft-versus-host to host-versus-graft clonal ratios in patients having graft-donor T cell macrochimerism.

The CDR3 totals 15 residues. Per germline, CDR1 SGHDN and CDR2 FVKESK. The ends lost 4 bases at V and 4 bases at J; junction bases unmatched: 5. This specimen consisted of unstimulated CD8+ T cells sorted from spleen or lymph node cells, obtained before intestinal transplant. The receptor comes from a human donor who received an intestinal transplant. The chain has TRBV14 and TRBJ1-1; 11 bases agree with TRBD1. The CDR3 DNA reads TGTGCCAGCAGCCTGAGGGGACAGGGGGGCACTGAAGCTTTCTTT. As protein: CASSLRGQGGTEAFF.